One sample yielded the 3 T cell receptor beta chains listed below, sequenced in a study of chemoradiotherapy in HPV16-positive cancers. The method was immunoSEQ multiplex PCR; TCRdb's version includes in-frame clones alone and lacks a portion of them. This table has over 2,500 clones, approximately 86% appearing once. The sample here was blood, taken from a patient who underwent chemoradiotherapy. The receptor set was obtained from a human donor with HPV-associated anogenital cancer.

V and J are TRBV30 and TRBJ1-5; D is undetermined. This CDR3 has 13 amino acids. Germline V gives CDR1 GTSNPN, CDR2 SVGIG (reference sequence). The germline V and J ends were trimmed by 2 bases and 3 bases, with 8 bases remaining between them. CDR3 nucleotides: TGTGCCTGGAGTACCCAGTACAATCAGCCCCAGCATTTT. This codes for CAWSTQYNQPQHF.

The chain couples TRBV7-2 to TRBJ1-5, with 11 bases identical to TRBD1. V trimming: 0 bases; J trimming: 6 bases; junction bases outside the gene matches: 4. This CDR3 contains 16 residues. Germline assignment: CDR1 SGHTA and CDR2 FQGNSA. In DNA, the CDR3 is TGTGCCAGCAGCTTAGCCGGACAGGGGGCAGGTCAGCCCCAGCATTTT. Translated, it gives CASSLAGQGAGQPQHF.

This rearrangement joins TRBV7-9 to TRBJ2-7, with 8 positions matching TRBD2. The ends lost 5 bases at V and 3 bases at J; junction bases unmatched: 9. The CDR3 totals 15 residues. Germline V gene sequence: CDR1 SEHNR, CDR2 FQNEAQ (reference sequence). This CDR3 is CASSRSGTRDYEQYF. Here the CDR3 DNA reads TGTGCCAGCAGCCGCTCGGGGACTAGGGACTACGAGCAGTACTTC.